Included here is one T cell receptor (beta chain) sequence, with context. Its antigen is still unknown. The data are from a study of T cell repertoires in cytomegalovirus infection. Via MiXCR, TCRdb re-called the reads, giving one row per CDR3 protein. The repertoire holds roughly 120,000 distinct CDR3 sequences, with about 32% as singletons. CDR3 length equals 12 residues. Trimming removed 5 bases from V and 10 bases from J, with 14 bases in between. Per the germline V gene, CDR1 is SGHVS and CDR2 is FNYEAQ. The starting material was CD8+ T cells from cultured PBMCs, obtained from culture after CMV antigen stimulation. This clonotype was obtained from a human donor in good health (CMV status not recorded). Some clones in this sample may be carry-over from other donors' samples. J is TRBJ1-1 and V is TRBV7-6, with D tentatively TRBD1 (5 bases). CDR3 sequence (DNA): TGTGCCAGCAGCCGTATCGACCAGGGAGCTTTCTTT. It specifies CASSRIDQGAFF.